The clone carrying this TCR beta chain was counted many times. The data were taken from a study of regulatory T cells in long-lasting Graves disease. Stated time point: persistent/refractory GD, antithyroid drugs over 5 years with positive TRAb. With RNA extracted from PBMCs as input, the TCR library was made. To make TCR beta libraries, researchers used iRepertoire HTBI primers and Arm-PCR of CDR3 regions. TCRdb recomputed calls from the multiplex PCR reads with MiXCR, one row per CDR3 protein. Among about 470,000 distinct CDR3 sequences, less than 25% were seen once, and the ten largest hold 7% to 10%. Here the sequenced sample was peripheral blood mononuclear cells (PBMCs), taken when the disease was refractory, from a patient treated with antithyroid drugs. The sequence came from a female donor with Graves disease.

This chain's CDR3 is CASSWGANTEAFF. DNA of the CDR3: TGTGCCAGCAGCTGGGGGGCGAACACTGAAGCTTTCTTT. V gene TRBV27 combines with J gene TRBJ1-1; possibly TRBD1 for D (6 bases). Trimming cost V 6 bases and J 1 base, with 9 bases left between them. The CDR3 is 13 amino acids. The germline CDR1 and CDR2 sequences are MNHEY and SMNVEV (reference sequence).